This T cell receptor (beta chain) was documented in a study of response to subunit inactivated influenza vaccine. General study points: Researchers suggested that each seasonal influenza vaccination recruits few new T cells.

This clonotype was found a few times. Its antigen remains unidentified. Each CDR3 protein gets one entry after TCRdb re-called the RT-PCR reads with MiXCR. The table includes more than 150,000 distinct CDR3 sequences, approximately 8.7% detected once. The CDR3 extends over 13 amino acids. V dropped 5 bases and J dropped 8 bases, with 13 bases sitting between them. The germline gives CDR1 LGHNA, CDR2 YNFKEQ. Sequenced material: non-naive T cells sorted from PBMCs, taken on the day of vaccination. The V and J genes are TRBV4-2 and TRBJ2-1; D perhaps matches TRBD2 (5 bases). The receptor comes from a man in his fifties or sixties who received an inactivated influenza vaccine. In DNA form, the CDR3 reads TGTGCCAGCAGCAGCGGTGGGAGCGATGAGCAGTTCTTC. The encoded protein is CASSSGGSDEQFF.